The text below deals with one T cell receptor beta chain. The target antigen is unknown. This table comes from immunoSEQ multiplex PCR, and its TCRdb copy is limited to in-frame clones, with some not included. The table records roughly 80,000 clones, around four fifths of them present only once. The V and J ends lost 0 bases and 4 bases respectively, with 6 bases between them. Looked up from germline, CDR1 is LGHNA and CDR2 is YSLEER. The CDR3 length is 13 residues. The data originate from a study of OX40 agonist ivuxolimab in advanced cancers. About the research overall: Patient treatment consisted of intravenous ivuxolimab administration every 2 weeks at 0.01 to 10 mg/kg. Therapy given before enrollment (anti-PD-1, anti-PD-L1 or anti-CTLA-4) was allowed, and around 44% had some.

Study-wide points: Researchers did not establish what antigens the expanded peripheral T cells target.

The TCR originated in an adult with an advanced solid tumor such as melanoma, head and neck, liver or kidney cancer. This material consisted of CD4+ or CD8+ T cells sorted from blood, taken in a trial of the OX40 agonist ivuxolimab. This chain joins TRBV4-3 and TRBJ1-1; D gene unclear. CDR3 DNA: TGCGCCAGCAGCCAAGAACTAGGCACTGAAGCTTTCTTT. This codes for CASSQELGTEAFF.